This T cell receptor beta chain is from a study of early T cells in non-severe SARS-CoV-2 infection. Study-wide background: The authors sequenced bulk RNA from unsorted whole blood, leaving chains unpaired. Study-level findings and limits: In VDJdb matching, anti-spike CD8 responses were favored while private and CD4 specificities went missing.

The CDR3 sequence is 15 residues long. Germline V gene lookup returns CDR1 LNHNV and CDR2 YYDKDF (reference sequence). After removal of 2 bases from V and 4 bases from J, the junction contained 7 bases not matched to a gene. This clonotype was recorded many times. Its antigen is as yet unknown. Unique molecular identifiers (one per individual cDNA molecule) were attached. TCRdb re-called the 5' RACE reads with MiXCR, one entry per CDR3 protein. The table lists tens of thousands of distinct CDR3 sequences, under 7.5% of them singletons. The chain employs TRBV15 and TRBJ2-5; 7 bases map to TRBD1. The sample comprised whole blood. The source is an adult who was a healthcare worker with PCR-confirmed SARS-CoV-2 infection or an uninfected control (not recorded which). CDR3 in amino acids: CATSRSGQRAETQYF. The CDR3 DNA reads as TGTGCCACCAGCAGATCGGGACAGAGGGCAGAGACCCAGTACTTC.